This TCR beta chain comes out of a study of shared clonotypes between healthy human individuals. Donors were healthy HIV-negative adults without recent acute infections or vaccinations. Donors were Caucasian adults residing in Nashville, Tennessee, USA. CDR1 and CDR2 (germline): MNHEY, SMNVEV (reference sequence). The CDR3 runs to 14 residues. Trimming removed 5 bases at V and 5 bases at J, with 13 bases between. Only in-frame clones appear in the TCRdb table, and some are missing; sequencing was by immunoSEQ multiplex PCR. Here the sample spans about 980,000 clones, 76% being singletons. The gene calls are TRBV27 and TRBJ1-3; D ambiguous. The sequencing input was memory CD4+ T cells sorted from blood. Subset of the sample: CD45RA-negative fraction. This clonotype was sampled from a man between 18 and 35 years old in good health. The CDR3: CASSGRQTRNTIYF. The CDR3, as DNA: TGTGCCAGCAGTGGACGACAAACGCGAAACACCATATATTTT.